These 26 T cell receptor beta chains were all obtained from the same sample, sequenced in a study of cytomegalovirus exposure and HLA in healthy donors. The PCR made use of 60 Vbeta and 13 Jbeta primers. Sequenced by immunoSEQ multiplex PCR; TCRdb stores in-frame clones only, minus some. Among 90,000 to 130,000 clones listed, approximately 70% were seen once. The sample was PBMCs. The receptors stem from a woman aged 30 to 39 in good health and CMV-seronegative.

This clone was picked up a small number of times. This chain connects TRBV6-5 to TRBJ1-2; weak D call: TRBD1 (6 bases). Germline CDR1 reads MNHEY; CDR2 reads SVGAGI. V was pared by 2 bases and J by 8 bases, with 12 bases between. This CDR3 has 13 amino acids. For the CDR3, the DNA is TGTGCCAGCAGTTACAGCCACAGGGACGGCTACACCTTC. It specifies CASSYSHRDGYTF.

The J gene is TRBJ1-3, the V gene TRBV19; maybe TRBD1 (5 bases). Germline V lookup: CDR1 LNHDA, CDR2 SQIVND (reference sequence). V lost 5 bases, J lost 3 bases, and 14 bases lay in between. The CDR3 extends over 15 amino acids. The CDR3 protein is CASSGGLRLGNTIYF. CDR3 nucleotide sequence: TGTGCCAGTAGTGGGGGACTGCGGCTTGGAAACACCATATATTTT. The full variable domain, in which reference TRBV19 and TRBJ1-3 provide the parts outside the CDR3, is DGGITQSPKYLFRKEGQNVTLSCEQNLNHDAMYWYRQDPGQGLRLIYYSQIVNDFQKGDIAEGYSVSREKKESFPLTVTSAQKNPTAFYLCASSGGLRLGNTIYFGEGSWLTVV.

The V gene is TRBV5-1, the J gene TRBJ1-1; maybe TRBD1 (5 bases). V lost 2 bases and J lost 0, with 20 bases in between. Germline CDR1 SGHRS, CDR2 YFSETQ. The length of the CDR3 is 18 residues. The CDR3, as DNA: TGCGCCAGCAGCTTCAGAACTTGGGGCGGCACCGTGAACACTGAAGCTTTCTTT. Translated, it gives CASSFRTWGGTVNTEAFF. The complete variable domain, with remaining parts taken from reference TRBV5-1 and TRBJ1-1, reads KAGVTQTPRYLIKTRGQQVTLSCSPISGHRSVSWYQQTPGQGLQFLFEYFSETQRNKGNFPGRFSGRQFSNSRSEMNVSTLELGDSALYLCASSFRTWGGTVNTEAFFGQGTRLTVV.

V and J are TRBV18 and TRBJ1-1; weak D call: TRBD1 (6 bases). The V end was cut by 3 bases, the J end by 1 base, with 12 bases between. Germline V gene sequence: CDR1 KGHSH, CDR2 LQKENI. This CDR3 spans 15 amino acids. CDR3 DNA sequence: TGTGCCAGCTCACCCGGGCAGGGGACGAACACTGAAGCTTTCTTT. It encodes CASSPGQGTNTEAFF.

This clone came up a few times. The CDR3 region has the DNA TGTGCCAGCAGTGACAGGGGGAAGTCTGATGAGCAGTTCTTC. As protein: CASSDRGKSDEQFF. This chain connects TRBV25-1 to TRBJ2-1, with 7 bases aligning to TRBD1. Trimming at V came to 3 bases and at J to 8 bases, leaving 7 bases not matched to a gene. CDR1 and CDR2 from the germline V gene are MGHDK and SYGVNS. CDR3 size: 14 residues.

The CDR3 DNA sequence: TGCGCCAGCAGGACAGGGGAAGGTAGCCGCTACGAGCAGTACTTC. This codes for CASRTGEGSRYEQYF. The rearrangement uses TRBV10-2 and TRBJ2-7; 8 bases match TRBD1. The CDR3 contains 15 residues. J was trimmed by 3 bases and V by 6 bases; bases with no gene match: 10. Germline V gives CDR1 WSHSY, CDR2 SAAADI.

V and J are TRBV5-1 and TRBJ2-1; 10 nucleotides agree with TRBD2. With 2 bases clipped from V and 8 bases from J, the junction kept 10 bases outside the gene matches. The length of the CDR3 is 16 residues. CDR1 is SGHRS and CDR2 is YFSETQ in the germline V gene. In DNA, the CDR3 is TGCGCCAGCAGCTTCCAGGGGAGCGGGAGGGCCGATGAGCAGTTCTTC. Translating gives CASSFQGSGRADEQFF.

This clone was seen a handful of times. This chain joins TRBV5-6 and TRBJ2-1; D not certain. In germline, CDR1 is SGHDT, CDR2 YYEEEE. The CDR3 runs 14 residues. The germline V and J ends were trimmed by 8 bases and 4 bases, with 16 bases remaining between them. CDR3 amino acids: CASAHRSPYNEQFF. CDR3 DNA: TGTGCCAGTGCGCATAGAAGTCCGTACAATGAGCAGTTCTTC.

The chain's CDR3 is CASSPKTGTNLNIQYF. CDR3 bases: TGTGCCAGCAGTCCTAAAACCGGGACAAACCTAAACATTCAGTACTTC. V usage is TRBV27 and J usage is TRBJ2-4, with D perhaps matching TRBD1 (6 bases). The germline V and J ends were trimmed by 5 bases and 6 bases, with 20 bases remaining between them. Germline loops: CDR1 MNHEY, CDR2 SMNVEV (reference sequence). This CDR3 is 16 amino acids long.

This sequence joins TRBV7-9 and TRBJ2-1, with unresolved D. V gave up 7 bases and J gave up 0 bases, with 10 bases separating them. This CDR3 comprises 14 residues. CDR1 and CDR2 from the germline V gene are SEHNR and FQNEAQ (reference sequence). CDR3: CASTDSSSYNEQFF. Written as DNA, the CDR3 is TGTGCCAGCACCGATTCGAGCTCCTACAATGAGCAGTTCTTC.

The genes are TRBV14 and TRBJ1-6, with D maybe TRBD1 (6 bases). The germline gives CDR1 SGHDN, CDR2 FVKESK. This CDR3 is 16 amino acids long. V dropped 4 bases and J dropped 7 bases, with 17 bases sitting between them. The DNA of the CDR3 is TGTGCCAGCAGCCCGCTACAGGGTGGATGGAATTCACCCCTCCACTTT. Translating gives CASSPLQGGWNSPLHF. Full variable domain (missing parts from reference TRBV14 and TRBJ1-6): EAGVTQFPSHSVIEKGQTVTLRCDPISGHDNLYWYRRVMGKEIKFLLHFVKESKQDESGMPNNRFLAERTGGTYSTLKVQPAELEDSGVYFCASSPLQGGWNSPLHFGNGTRLTVT.

J is TRBJ1-2 and V is TRBV19; D is unclear. Germline V lookup: CDR1 LNHDA, CDR2 SQIVND (reference sequence). V shed 1 base and J shed 4 bases, with 7 bases lying between them. The CDR3 extends over 13 amino acids. CDR3 sequence reads: CASSIGPGYGYTF. The CDR3, as DNA: TGTGCCAGTAGTATAGGGCCAGGCTATGGCTACACCTTC.

V and J are TRBV28 and TRBJ1-2, with 8 nucleotides matching TRBD1. Trimming cost V 3 bases and J 7 bases; bases outside gene matches: 4. This CDR3 spans 13 amino acids. Germline V lookup: CDR1 MDHEN, CDR2 SYDVKM. The CDR3 reads CASSLDRAAGYTF. In DNA form, the CDR3 reads TGTGCCAGCAGTTTGGACAGGGCGGCTGGCTACACCTTC.

The chain employs TRBV25-1 and TRBJ1-2; D remains unclear. From germline, CDR1 is MGHDK and CDR2 SYGVNS. This CDR3 spans 14 amino acids. V was shortened by 6 bases and J by 2 bases, with 13 bases between the two germline ends. The CDR3 bases are TGTGCCAGCAGGGGAGTGACACCAAACTATGGCTACACCTTC. It is translated as CASRGVTPNYGYTF.

The chain couples TRBV6-8 to TRBJ2-4; TRBD1 matches at 7 bases. Germline CDR1 is MNHGY and CDR2 is SAAAGT. The V gene end was trimmed by 2 bases and the J gene end by 7 bases; junction bases not matched to a gene: 8. CDR3 size: 15 residues. CDR3 nucleotides: TGTGCCAGCAGTTACCCAAAAAGACAGGGTAACATTCAGTACTTC. This translates into CASSYPKRQGNIQYF.

This chain uses TRBV27 with TRBJ1-2, with TRBD1 as a possible D gene (6 bases). The germline CDR1 and CDR2 sequences are MNHEY and SMNVEV (reference sequence). Trimming cost V 6 bases and J 4 bases, with 12 bases left between them. This CDR3 has 13 residues. Written as DNA, the CDR3 is TGTGCCAGCAGCTCCCAGGGGTTCTATGGCTACACCTTC. Its translation: CASSSQGFYGYTF.

For the CDR3, the DNA is TGTGCCAGCAGCGTAGGAAGCGGTGGTCAGAATGAGCAGTTCTTC. This gives the protein CASSVGSGGQNEQFF. The V gene is TRBV9, the J gene TRBJ2-1, with a tentative D call TRBD2 (5 bases). CDR1 SGDLS and CDR2 YYNGEE come from the germline V gene. The V and J ends lost 0 bases and 7 bases respectively, with 14 bases between them. The CDR3 extends over 15 amino acids. Variable domain in full (rest from reference TRBV9 and TRBJ2-1): DSGVTQTPKHLITATGQRVTLRCSPRSGDLSVYWYQQSLDQGLQFLIQYYNGEERAKGNILERFSAQQFPDLHSELNLSSLELGDSALYFCASSVGSGGQNEQFFGPGTRLTVL.

V usage is TRBV4-1 and J usage is TRBJ2-2, with D maybe TRBD1 (6 bases). The ends were cut back, 0 bases at V and 7 bases at J, with 18 bases in the middle. Germline values: CDR1 MGHRA, CDR2 YSYEKL. The CDR3 has 17 amino acids. The CDR3 DNA reads as TGCGCCAGCAGCCAAGATTCGGACAGACCATCCGGCGGGGAGCTGTTTTTT. Its protein product is CASSQDSDRPSGGELFF.

This clone was seen once. The V and J genes are TRBV19 and TRBJ1-2; D is ambiguous. CDR1 is LNHDA, CDR2 SQIVND, per germline (reference sequence). Trimming stripped 1 base from V and 7 bases from J, with 10 bases between. CDR3 size: 13 residues. The CDR3 nucleotides are TGTGCCAGTAGTATAGTAGACGGCGGTGGCTACACCTTC. It codes for CASSIVDGGGYTF.

This clone showed up just once. The chain links TRBV5-1 to TRBJ1-3; 8 positions match TRBD1. Germline assignment: CDR1 SGHRS and CDR2 YFSETQ. The trim removed 3 bases at V and 2 bases at J, leaving 1 base unmatched. There are 14 residues in the CDR3. The CDR3 DNA reads as TGCGCCAGCAGCTCACAGGGGGCTGGAAACACCATATATTTT. Its protein product is CASSSQGAGNTIYF.

The table lists this clone with a count of one. The CDR3 region has the DNA TGTGCCAGCAGTTTTAATAGCAATCAGCCCCAGCATTTT. Translation gives CASSFNSNQPQHF. J is TRBJ1-5 and V is TRBV28; D ambiguous. The germline V gene has CDR1 MDHEN and CDR2 SYDVKM. This CDR3 is built from 13 residues. V lost 3 bases, J lost 0 bases, and 3 bases lay in between.

Details on this clone: This CDR3 is also generated by other DNA sequences in the sample. The chain recombines TRBV5-1 with TRBJ1-1; weak D call: TRBD1 (5 bases). The germline CDR1 and CDR2 sequences are SGHRS and YFSETQ. The V end was cut by 0 bases, the J end by 3 bases, with 9 bases between. The CDR3 has 14 amino acids. The CDR3 DNA sequence: TGCGCCAGCAGCTTGGCCGGGGGTTACACTGAAGCTTTCTTT. This gives the protein CASSLAGGYTEAFF.

Points on this clone: Different DNA sequences within this sample yield the same CDR3. The chain joins TRBV7-9 to TRBJ1-4, with 7 positions matching TRBD1. J lost 8 bases, V lost 3 bases, and 6 bases had no gene match. Germline CDR1 is SEHNR and CDR2 is FQNEAQ (reference sequence). The CDR3 has 14 residues. The CDR3 coding sequence is TGTGCCAGCAGCTTGACAGGGATACGGGAAAAACTGTTTTTT. As protein: CASSLTGIREKLFF.

This chain links TRBV2 with TRBJ2-5; no firm D call. This CDR3 spans 13 amino acids. Trimming removed 7 bases at V and 5 bases at J, with 14 bases between. Germline V gene lookup returns CDR1 SNHLY and CDR2 FYNNEI. The CDR3 DNA follows: TGTGCCAGCACCCTGGAGAGTGGGGAGACCCAGTACTTC. Encoded protein: CASTLESGETQYF.

The chain has TRBV7-9 and TRBJ2-5, with TRBD2 as a possible D gene (6 bases). Looked up from germline, CDR1 is SEHNR and CDR2 is FQNEAQ (reference sequence). The CDR3 contains 13 residues. Trimming pared 2 bases from V and 4 bases from J, leaving 8 bases between. Here the CDR3 DNA reads TGTGCCAGCAGCTTAATGGGGGGAGAGACCCAGTACTTC. It translates to CASSLMGGETQYF.

The chain combines TRBV5-8 with TRBJ1-2, with TRBD1 matching over 7 bases. The V gene's germline CDR1 is SGHTS and CDR2 YDEGEE. V lost 2 bases, J lost 4 bases, and 11 bases stayed unmatched. This CDR3 has 16 residues. DNA for the CDR3: TGTGCCAGCAGCTTTAGGGGGCGACCCGACCTCTATGGCTACACCTTC. It specifies CASSFRGRPDLYGYTF.